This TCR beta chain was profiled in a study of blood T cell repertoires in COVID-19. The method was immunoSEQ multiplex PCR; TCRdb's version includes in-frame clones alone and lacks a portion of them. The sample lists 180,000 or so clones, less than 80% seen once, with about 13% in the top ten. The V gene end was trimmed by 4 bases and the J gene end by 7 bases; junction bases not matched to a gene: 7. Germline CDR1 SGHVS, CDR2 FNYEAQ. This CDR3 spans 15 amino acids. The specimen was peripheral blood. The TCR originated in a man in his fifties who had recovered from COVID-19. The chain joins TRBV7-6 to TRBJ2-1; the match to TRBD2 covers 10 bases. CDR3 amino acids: CASSSQAGGPNEQFF. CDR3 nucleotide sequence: TGTGCCAGCAGCTCCCAAGCGGGAGGGCCGAATGAGCAGTTCTTC.